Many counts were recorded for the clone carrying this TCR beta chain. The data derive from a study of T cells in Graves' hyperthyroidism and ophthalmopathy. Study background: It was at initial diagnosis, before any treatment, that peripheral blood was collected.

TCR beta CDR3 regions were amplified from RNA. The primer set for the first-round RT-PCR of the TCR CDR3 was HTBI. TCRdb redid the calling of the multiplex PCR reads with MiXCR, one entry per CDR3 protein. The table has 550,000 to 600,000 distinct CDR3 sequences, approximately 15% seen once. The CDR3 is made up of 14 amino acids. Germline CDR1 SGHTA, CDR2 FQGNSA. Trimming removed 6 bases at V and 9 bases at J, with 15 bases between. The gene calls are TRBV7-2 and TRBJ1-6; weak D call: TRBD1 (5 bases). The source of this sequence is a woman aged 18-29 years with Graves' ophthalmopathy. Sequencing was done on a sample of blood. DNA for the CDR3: TGTGCCAGCAGAAAGCGGGATGGGGCTTCACCCCTCCACTTT. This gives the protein CASRKRDGASPLHF.